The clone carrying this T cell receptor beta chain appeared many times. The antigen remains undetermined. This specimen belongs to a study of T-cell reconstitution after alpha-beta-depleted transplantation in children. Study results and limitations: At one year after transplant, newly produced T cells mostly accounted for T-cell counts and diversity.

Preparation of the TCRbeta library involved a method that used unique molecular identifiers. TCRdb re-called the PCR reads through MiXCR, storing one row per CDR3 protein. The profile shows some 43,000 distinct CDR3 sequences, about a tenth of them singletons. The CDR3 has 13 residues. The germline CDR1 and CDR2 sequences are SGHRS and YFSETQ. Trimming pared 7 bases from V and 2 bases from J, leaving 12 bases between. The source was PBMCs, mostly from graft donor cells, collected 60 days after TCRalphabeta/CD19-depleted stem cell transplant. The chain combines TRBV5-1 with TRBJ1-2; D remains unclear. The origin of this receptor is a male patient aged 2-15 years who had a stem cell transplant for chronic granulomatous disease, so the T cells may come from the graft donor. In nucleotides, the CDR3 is TGCGCCAGCCGCTCGGACGGAAACTATGGCTACACCTTC. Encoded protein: CASRSDGNYGYTF.